The 10 T cell receptor beta chains below were found in one sample sequenced in a study of blood T cell repertoires in COVID-19. The protocol was immunoSEQ multiplex PCR, while the TCRdb copy is restricted to in-frame clones and leaves out a portion. The repertoire includes more than 250,000 clones, more than 70% of them detected once, and 6.4% sits in the top ten. The sequencing sample was made of peripheral blood. These receptors came from a man aged 18 to 30 who had recovered from COVID-19.

The J gene is TRBJ2-7, the V gene TRBV7-9, with 7 bases lining up with TRBD1. The CDR3 spans 13 residues. Per the germline V gene, CDR1 is SEHNR and CDR2 is FQNEAQ (reference sequence). Trimming took 3 bases from V and 5 from J; bases not matched to a gene: 4. CDR3 sequence: CASSFPTGNEQYF. In DNA form, the CDR3 reads TGTGCCAGCAGCTTTCCGACAGGGAACGAGCAGTACTTC.

The rearrangement uses TRBV25-1 and TRBJ2-5, with 9 bases matching TRBD1. The CDR3 length is 16 residues. The germline gives CDR1 MGHDK, CDR2 SYGVNS. The V segment lost 1 base and the J segment 4 bases; nucleotides outside the gene matches: 7. CDR3 region: CASSESWTGALETQYF. CDR3 nucleotide sequence: TGTGCCAGCAGTGAATCCTGGACAGGGGCGTTAGAGACCCAGTACTTC. Based on the CDR3 plus reference TRBV25-1 and TRBJ2-5, the full variable domain is EADIYQTPRYLVIGTGKKITLECSQTMGHDKMYWYQQDPGMELHLIHYSYGVNSTEKGDLSSESTVSRIRTEHFPLTLESARPSHTSQYLCASSESWTGALETQYFGPGTRLLVL.

This clone came up once. The chain joins TRBV9 to TRBJ2-3; 8 bases are a match to TRBD2. Losses at the gene ends were 0 bases for V and 1 base for J; bases not matched to a gene: 4. CDR1 and CDR2 from the germline V gene are SGDLS and YYNGEE. The length of the CDR3 is 16 residues. In DNA, the CDR3 is TGTGCCAGCAGCGTAGTGCCAGCGGGAGGCACAGATACGCAGTATTTT. Amino acids: CASSVVPAGGTDTQYF.

The V and J genes are TRBV7-9 and TRBJ2-3; 7 bases line up with TRBD2. Germline V gene data show CDR1 as SEHNR and CDR2 as FQNEAQ (reference sequence). Unmatched junction bases numbered 10, after V lost 1 base and J lost 9 bases. The CDR3 is 15 residues long. The CDR3 DNA reads as TGTGCCAGCAGCTTAGGGGGAGGGACCTATGGGACGCAGTATTTT. Protein product: CASSLGGGTYGTQYF.

The chain links TRBV4-1 to TRBJ1-4; 8 bases line up with TRBD1. Losses at the gene ends were 4 bases for V and 7 bases for J; bases not matched to a gene: 5. CDR1 is MGHRA and CDR2 is YSYEKL in the germline V gene. The CDR3 totals 14 residues. The DNA of the CDR3 is TGCGCCAGCAGCCGGACAGGGAAGGGTGAAAAACTGTTTTTT. Translating gives CASSRTGKGEKLFF.

The chain has TRBV28 and TRBJ1-2, with D unresolved. Trimming took 5 bases from V and 4 from J, leaving 5 bases between them. The V gene's germline CDR1 is MDHEN and CDR2 SYDVKM. The CDR3 is made up of 11 amino acids. The CDR3 DNA follows: TGTGCCAGCAGTCCGGGCTATGGCTACACCTTC. Translated: CASSPGYGYTF.

This sequence joins TRBV14 and TRBJ2-7; perhaps TRBD2 as D (5 bases). The germline V and J ends were trimmed by 0 bases and 0 bases, with 15 bases remaining between them. The CDR3 has 17 amino acids. Germline CDR1 is SGHDN and CDR2 is FVKESK. CDR3 sequence (DNA): TGTGCCAGCAGCCAAGATTACCTTGGACGGGACTCCTACGAGCAGTACTTC. It translates to CASSQDYLGRDSYEQYF.

The chain couples TRBV6-5 to TRBJ1-2, with TRBD1 identical over 8 bases. Germline V gene lookup returns CDR1 MNHEY and CDR2 SVGAGI. With V trimmed by 6 bases and J by 8 bases, 8 bases remained unmatched. CDR3 length: 13 amino acids. This chain's CDR3 is CASRGQGVGGYTF. CDR3 bases: TGTGCCAGCAGAGGACAGGGAGTAGGCGGCTACACCTTC.

This chain joins TRBV6-2 or TRBV6-3 and TRBJ1-5, with 7 nucleotides matching TRBD1. Trimming removed 3 bases from V and 3 bases from J; junction bases left unmatched: 11. This CDR3 region has 17 residues. Germline values: CDR1 MNHEY, CDR2 SVGEGT. This CDR3 is CASSYRTRGTVNQPQHF. The CDR3 DNA reads as TGTGCCAGCAGTTATCGAACAAGGGGGACAGTCAATCAGCCCCAGCATTTT.

This chain links TRBV21-1 with TRBJ2-7; the table calls TRBD2, which could not be checked here. TRBV21-1 is a listed pseudogene. This CDR3 is built from 15 residues. The CDR3 DNA is TGTGCCAGCAGCAGGATCCGGCGGCTCCGGGGCGAGCAGTACTTC. Translation: CASSRIRRLRGEQYF.